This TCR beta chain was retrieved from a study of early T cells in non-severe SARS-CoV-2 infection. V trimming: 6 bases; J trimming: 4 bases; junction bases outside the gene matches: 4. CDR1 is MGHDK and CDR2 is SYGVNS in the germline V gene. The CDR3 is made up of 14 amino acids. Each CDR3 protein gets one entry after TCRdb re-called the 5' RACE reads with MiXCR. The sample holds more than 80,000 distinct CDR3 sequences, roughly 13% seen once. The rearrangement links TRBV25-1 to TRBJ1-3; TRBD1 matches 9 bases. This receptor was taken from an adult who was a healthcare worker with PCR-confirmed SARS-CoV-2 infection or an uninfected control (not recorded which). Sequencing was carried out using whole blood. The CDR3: CASRQGASGNTIYF. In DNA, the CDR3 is TGTGCCAGCAGACAGGGGGCGAGCGGAAACACCATATATTTT. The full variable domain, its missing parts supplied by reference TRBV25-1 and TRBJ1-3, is EADIYQTPRYLVIGTGKKITLECSQTMGHDKMYWYQQDPGMELHLIHYSYGVNSTEKGDLSSESTVSRIRTEHFPLTLESARPSHTSQYLCASRQGASGNTIYFGEGSWLTVV.